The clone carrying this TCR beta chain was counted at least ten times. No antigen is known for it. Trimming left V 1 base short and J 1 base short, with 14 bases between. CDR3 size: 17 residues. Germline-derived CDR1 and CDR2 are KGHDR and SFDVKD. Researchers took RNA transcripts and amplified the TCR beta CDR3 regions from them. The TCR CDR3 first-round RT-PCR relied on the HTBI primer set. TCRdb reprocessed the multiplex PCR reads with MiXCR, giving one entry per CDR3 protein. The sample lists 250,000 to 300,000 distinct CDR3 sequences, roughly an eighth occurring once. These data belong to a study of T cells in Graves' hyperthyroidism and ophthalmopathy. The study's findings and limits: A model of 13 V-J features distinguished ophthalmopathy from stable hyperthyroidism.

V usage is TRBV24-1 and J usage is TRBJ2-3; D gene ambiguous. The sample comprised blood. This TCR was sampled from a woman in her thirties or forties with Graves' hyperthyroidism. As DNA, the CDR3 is TGTGCCACCAGTGATTTAGAGGACGACCGACGCACAGATACGCAGTATTTT. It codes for CATSDLEDDRRTDTQYF.